The TCR beta chain described here comes from a study of CXCR3-negative and CXCR3-positive naive CD8 T cells (dated by TCRdb to between 2019 and 2020). Background for the entire study: Some 150 million TRB reads were obtained in total, roughly 1.5 +/- 0.3 million reads per library. For the TRBV-TRBJ cluster analysis, the naive subsets came from 5 or 6 donors, while the memory cells came from 3 donors. Diversity and physicochemical repertoire analyses were performed on about a dozen donors pooled from two independent experiments.

The investigation overall reported the following: Because surface CD5, which is linked to self-reactivity in mice, was comparable between the naive subsets, TCR interaction strength was also inferred from the physicochemical properties of TRB CDR3s. Within the same donor, TRBV-TRBJ usage looked similar between naive CXCR3-negative and CXCR3-positive cells, but memory cells had distinct patterns. Repertoire diversity was comparably high in both naive subsets but much lower in memory CD8+ T cells. Because CXCR3 expression was partially decreased after cryopreservation, freshly isolated PBMCs were used for most assays. Compared with CXCR3-negative naive cells, CXCR3-positive naive cells had TRB CDR3s with higher hydrophobicity (lower Kidera factor 4), lower energy, and higher strength and volume indices.

The run used a NextSeq 550. The Human TCR Profiling Kit (MiLaboratory) was used to prepare UMI-labeled 5' RACE TRB cDNA libraries. The full amount of extracted RNA was used for cDNA synthesis, and the full amount of resulting cDNA was used for PCR amplification. Libraries were prepared in parallel with an identical number of PCR cycles. The original methods were these. With a requirement of at least two reads per UMI, MIGEC and MiXCR extracted about 52,000 +/- 9,100 unique UMI-labeled TRB cDNA molecules per library. Each library averaged about 40,000 +/- 10,000 functional in-frame TRB CDR3 nucleotide clonotypes without stop codons. After each sample was downsampled to 5000 UMI-labeled TRB molecules, VDJtools was used to calculate diversity metrics such as normalized Shannon-Wiener and Chao1. Clonotype-size-weighted physicochemical properties of the central five CDR3 residues (interaction energy, strength, volume and Kidera factor 4) were computed in VDJtools. TCRdb reprocessed the reads, and each CDR3 protein sequence is entered once, without DNA. The V and J calls and clone size are TCRdb's, not the authors'. The table of this sample itemizes about 130,000 distinct CDR3 sequences. The top ten clonotypes cover approximately 0.5% of the sample.

For this clonotype: This clone's antigen is unknown.

Each CD8+ T cell subset was flow-sorted in triplicate, with roughly 330,000 cells per subset placed directly into RLT lysis buffer. To keep memory contaminants out, a stringent definition of naive CD8+ T cells was applied: CD45RO-CCR7+CD27+CD95-. Standard density gradient centrifugation was used to isolate peripheral blood mononuclear cells from buffy coats. A FACSAria III was used to flow-sort naive CXCR3-negative and CXCR3-positive CD8+ T cells. An RNeasy Mini Kit was used to extract total RNA from the sorted cells. The receptor's source is a human donor in good health. Some clones in this sample may be carry-over from other donors' samples. Sequencing was carried out using naive CXCR3- CD8+ T cells from blood. This specimen's cell subset or site label, interpreted: CD45RO-CCR7+CD27+CD95- naive CD8+ T cells lacking CXCR3 (TNR3-).

The CDR3 loop reads CSALGGGVDEQFF. The chain was built from TRBV29-1 and TRBJ2-1; the D call from TCRdb, TRBD1, cannot be confirmed without DNA. According to the germline V gene, CDR1 reads SQVTM and CDR2 reads ANQGSEA. Its CDR3 holds 13 amino acids, cysteine through phenylalanine. The nucleotide record is missing.